This T cell receptor beta chain was retrieved from a study of OX40 agonist ivuxolimab in advanced cancers. Sequencing was performed with immunoSEQ multiplex PCR; in TCRdb, only in-frame clones are kept and a portion is missing. The sample carries about 72,000 clones, 85% to 90% recorded once. The CDR3 extends over 14 amino acids. Germline V CDR1 and CDR2: MNHEY, SVGAGI. The V end was cut by 2 bases, the J end by 4 bases, with 12 bases between. J is TRBJ2-7 and V is TRBV6-5; D is undetermined. This TCR was sampled from an adult with an advanced solid tumor such as melanoma, head and neck, liver or kidney cancer. This specimen consisted of CD4+ or CD8+ T cells sorted from blood, obtained in a trial of the OX40 agonist ivuxolimab. CDR3 protein: CASSYPESLYEQYF. In DNA, the CDR3 is TGTGCCAGCAGTTACCCAGAGTCCCTTTACGAGCAGTACTTC.